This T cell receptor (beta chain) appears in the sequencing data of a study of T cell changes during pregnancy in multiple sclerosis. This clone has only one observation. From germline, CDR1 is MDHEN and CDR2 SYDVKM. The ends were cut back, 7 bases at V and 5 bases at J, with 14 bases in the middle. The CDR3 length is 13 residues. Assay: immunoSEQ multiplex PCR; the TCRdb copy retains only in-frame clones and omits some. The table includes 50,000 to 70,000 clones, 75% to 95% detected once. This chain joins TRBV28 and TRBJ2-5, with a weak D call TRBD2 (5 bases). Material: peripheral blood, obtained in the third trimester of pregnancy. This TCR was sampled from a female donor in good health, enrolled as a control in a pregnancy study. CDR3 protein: CASTRAFLETQYF. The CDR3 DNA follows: TGTGCCAGCACGAGGGCTTTTTTGGAGACCCAGTACTTC.